The entry below gives a single T cell receptor beta chain sequence along with its context. What it binds is not known. The data derive from a study of spatial heterogeneity in lung cancer. Study as a whole: Compared with alpha-chain sequences, beta-chain sequences were consistently detected in greater numbers. Study-wide findings and caveats: Resection saw ubiquitous expanded tumor TCRs appear in blood more than follow-up did.

Specified time point: sample taken at primary tumor resection. TCRs were sequenced from unsorted whole RNA of tumor, nontumor lung or PBMC. CDR1 is SGHRS, CDR2 YFSETQ, per germline. The V end was cut by 0 bases, the J end by 0 bases, with 7 bases between. The CDR3 spans 15 residues. TCRdb reprocessed the 5' RACE reads with MiXCR, giving one entry per CDR3 protein. This sample has around 92,000 distinct CDR3 sequences, with about 12% found just once. The source is a male donor with early-stage non-small cell lung cancer. The rearrangement joins TRBV5-1 to TRBJ2-1; D call uncertain. Material: PBMCs, obtained at surgery. CDR3: CASSLEGSSYNEQFF. The CDR3 coding sequence is TGCGCCAGCAGCTTGGAGGGAAGCTCCTACAATGAGCAGTTCTTC. Complete variable domain (other parts from reference TRBV5-1 and TRBJ2-1): KAGVTQTPRYLIKTRGQQVTLSCSPISGHRSVSWYQQTPGQGLQFLFEYFSETQRNKGNFPGRFSGRQFSNSRSEMNVSTLELGDSALYLCASSLEGSSYNEQFFGPGTRLTVL.